These 6 T cell receptor beta chains came from one sample sequenced in a study of early T cells in non-severe SARS-CoV-2 infection. Each CDR3 protein gets one entry after TCRdb re-called the 5' RACE reads with MiXCR. The sample lists 90,000 to 120,000 distinct CDR3 sequences, 12% occurring once. The sample taken for sequencing was whole blood. These receptors all stem from an adult who was a healthcare worker with PCR-confirmed SARS-CoV-2 infection or an uninfected control (not recorded which).

This clonotype was counted only a few times. V and J are TRBV29-1 and TRBJ2-1; D is uncertain. The CDR3 is 10 amino acids. In germline, CDR1 is SQVTM, CDR2 ANQGSEA. V lost 7 bases and J lost 10, with 11 bases in between. CDR3 in DNA: TGCAGCGCCAGAACGACCGAGCAGTTCTTC. Translating gives CSARTTEQFF.

V and J are TRBV20-1 and TRBJ2-7; TRBD1 agrees at 8 bases. Germline-derived CDR1 and CDR2 are DFQATT and SNEGSKA (reference sequence). The ends lost 0 bases at V and 2 bases at J; junction bases unmatched: 12. This CDR3 is built from 17 residues. This CDR3 is CSARDRRTGQGPYEQYF. The DNA for the CDR3 is TGCAGTGCTAGAGATCGTAGGACCGGACAGGGCCCCTACGAGCAGTACTTC.

The genes are TRBV20-1 and TRBJ1-1; a possible D gene is TRBD1 (6 bases). The CDR3 totals 14 residues. The V and J ends lost 0 bases and 10 bases respectively, with 18 bases between them. Germline loops: CDR1 DFQATT, CDR2 SNEGSKA (reference sequence). CDR3 sequence (DNA): TGCAGTGCTAGAGATAATTTCGGGGGGCGCGGAGCTTTCTTT. Encoded protein: CSARDNFGGRGAFF.

The chain combines TRBV5-5 with TRBJ1-4; no reliable D call. Looked up from germline, CDR1 is SGHKS and CDR2 is YYEKEE (reference sequence). This CDR3 is 16 amino acids long. The ends were cut back, 3 bases at V and 1 base at J, with 13 bases in the middle. The CDR3 nucleotides read TGTGCCAGCAGCTCGGACGCCCGGATAACTAATGAAAAACTGTTTTTT. Encoded protein: CASSSDARITNEKLFF.

Only a few counts were recorded for this clonotype. The chain is built from TRBV20-1 and TRBJ1-2; 9 bases fit TRBD1. CDR1 and CDR2 from the germline V gene are DFQATT and SNEGSKA (reference sequence). This CDR3 is 16 amino acids long. Germline trimming cut 5 bases from V and 8 bases from J; bases unmatched to any gene: 18. CDR3 sequence (DNA): TGCAGTGCTCCCCTCCCCGCGACGGGACAGGGCAGAGGCTACACCTTC. Residues: CSAPLPATGQGRGYTF.

The chain carries TRBV19 and TRBJ1-5; 8 nucleotides match TRBD1. Per germline, CDR1 LNHDA and CDR2 SQIVND (reference sequence). The CDR3 is made up of 15 amino acids. J gave up 9 bases and V 3 bases, and 10 bases lay outside the gene matches. The CDR3 nucleotides are TGTGCCAGTAGTATCAACAGGGGGTCGATCGGGCCCCAGCATTTT. This sequence encodes CASSINRGSIGPQHF. The variable domain in full, with the rest retrieved from reference TRBV19 and TRBJ1-5, is DGGITQSPKYLFRKEGQNVTLSCEQNLNHDAMYWYRQDPGQGLRLIYYSQIVNDFQKGDIAEGYSVSREKKESFPLTVTSAQKNPTAFYLCASSINRGSIGPQHFGDGTRLSIL.